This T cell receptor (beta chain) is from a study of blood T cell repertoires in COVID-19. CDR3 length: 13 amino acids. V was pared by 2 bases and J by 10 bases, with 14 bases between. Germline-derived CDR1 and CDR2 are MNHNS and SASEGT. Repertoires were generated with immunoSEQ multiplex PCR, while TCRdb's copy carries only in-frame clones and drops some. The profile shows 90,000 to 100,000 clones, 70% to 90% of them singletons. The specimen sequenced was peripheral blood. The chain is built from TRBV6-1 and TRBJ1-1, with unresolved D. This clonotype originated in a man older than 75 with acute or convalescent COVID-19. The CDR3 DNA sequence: TGTGCCAGCAGTGAAAGGGTAGCGTTTGTAGCTTTCTTT. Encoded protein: CASSERVAFVAFF.